The clone carrying this TCR beta chain appeared a single time. This sample is part of a study of blood T cell repertoires in COVID-19. The method was immunoSEQ multiplex PCR; TCRdb's version includes in-frame clones alone and lacks a portion of them. The repertoire consists of 110,000 or so clones, with approximately 84% occurring once and the leading ten covering 3% to 4%. J gave up 3 bases and V 5 bases, and 6 bases lay outside the gene matches. Germline assignment: CDR1 MGHDK and CDR2 SYGVNS. The CDR3 consists of 14 residues. Sequencing was carried out using peripheral blood. This sequence joins TRBV25-1 and TRBJ1-1; 7 bases fit TRBD1. The clonotype was recovered from a man aged 35 to 55 with acute or convalescent COVID-19. The CDR3 spells CASSRGGLDTEAFF. The CDR3 coding sequence is TGTGCCAGCAGTAGAGGGGGCTTGGACACTGAAGCTTTCTTT.